Below are 13 T cell receptor beta chains sequenced from a single sample in a study of control samples from healthy donors and cancer patients. The assay was immunoSEQ multiplex PCR, and TCRdb's table has in-frame clones only and misses some. The sample holds about 85,000 clones, approximately 88% seen once. Sequencing was performed on blood. The receptors originated from a woman aged 60 to 75 in good health.

The chain couples TRBV5-1 to TRBJ2-5, with D perhaps matching TRBD2 (6 bases). CDR3 length: 14 amino acids. V was cut by 5 bases and J by 6 bases, with 17 bases left in between. Per the germline V gene, CDR1 is SGHRS and CDR2 is YFSETQ. CDR3 nucleotides: TGCGCCAGCAGGACAGCGGGTTCAGAACAGACCCAGTACTTC. Protein product: CASRTAGSEQTQYF.

CDR3 DNA sequence: TGTGCCAGCAGTGACACGTCGAACACTGAAGCTTTCTTT. Its protein product is CASSDTSNTEAFF. This chain links TRBV2 with TRBJ1-1; D is unresolved. The V and J ends lost 3 bases and 1 base respectively, with 6 bases between them. The germline gives CDR1 SNHLY, CDR2 FYNNEI. The CDR3 is 13 residues long.

The chain carries TRBV19 and TRBJ1-1, with 12 bases aligning to TRBD1. The J segment lost 0 bases and the V segment lost 5 bases, leaving 7 bases of the junction unmatched. This CDR3 has 17 residues. CDR1 is LNHDA and CDR2 is SQIVND in the germline V gene (reference sequence). The CDR3 here is CASSVPGTGGLNTEAFF. DNA for the CDR3: TGTGCCAGTAGTGTCCCCGGGACAGGGGGCTTGAACACTGAAGCTTTCTTT.

This clone was seen a single time. The genes are TRBV6-1 and TRBJ1-6, with D perhaps matching TRBD1 (5 bases). The germline gives CDR1 MNHNS, CDR2 SASEGT. This CDR3 region has 15 residues. Trimming cost V 2 bases and J 7 bases, with 12 bases left between them. CDR3 in DNA: TGTGCCAGCAGTGAATCGGAGGGGCGAAATTCACCCCTCCACTTT. Translation gives CASSESEGRNSPLHF.

The chain recombines TRBV6-5 with TRBJ1-2; a weak D match, TRBD1 (5 bases). The CDR3 consists of 14 residues. V lost 0 bases and J 7 bases, leaving 12 bases between the germline ends. The germline V gene encodes CDR1 MNHEY and CDR2 SVGAGI. The CDR3 DNA is TGTGCCAGCAGTTACTCGATTGGGACCCCTGGCTACACCTTC. Translated: CASSYSIGTPGYTF.

The V gene is TRBV19, the J gene TRBJ1-5, with D perhaps matching TRBD1 (5 bases). This CDR3 comprises 15 residues. Trimming shortened V by 1 base and J by 6 bases, and 13 bases separated the two germline ends. Germline V lookup: CDR1 LNHDA, CDR2 SQIVND (reference sequence). DNA for the CDR3: TGTGCCAGTAGTATAGGTGGGGGAAGGGGTCAGCCCCAGCATTTT. This sequence encodes CASSIGGGRGQPQHF.

The chain combines TRBV30 with TRBJ1-3; D gene uncertain. Trimming removed 4 bases from V and 1 base from J, with 14 bases in between. This CDR3 spans 15 amino acids. CDR1 and CDR2 (germline): GTSNPN, SVGIG (reference sequence). CDR3 loop: CAWTPGRVSGNTIYF. The CDR3 DNA follows: TGTGCCTGGACCCCCGGCCGGGTGTCTGGAAACACCATATATTTT.

The V call is TRBV3-1 (or the pseudogene TRBV3-2), the J call TRBJ2-4; 7 nucleotides line up with TRBD1. With V trimmed by 0 bases and J by 1 base, 6 bases remained unmatched. The CDR3 runs 17 residues. Germline V gene data show CDR1 as LGHDT and CDR2 as YNNKEL (reference sequence). CDR3 sequence (DNA): TGTGCCAGCAGCCAAGATTTAGGGGGCGCGGCCAAAAACATTCAGTACTTC. Translation gives CASSQDLGGAAKNIQYF.

The V and J genes are TRBV10-3 and TRBJ2-2; 8 bases line up with TRBD2. The junction had 6 bases not matched to a gene; V was cut back by 10 bases and J by 2 bases. In germline, CDR1 is ENHRY, CDR2 SYGVKD. The CDR3 loop spans 14 amino acids. This CDR3 is CATSGSANTGELFF. In nucleotides, the CDR3 is TGTGCCACAAGCGGGAGCGCTAACACCGGGGAGCTGTTTTTT.

The chain carries TRBV2 and TRBJ2-3, with D maybe TRBD1 (6 bases). CDR1 is SNHLY and CDR2 is FYNNEI in the germline V gene. The CDR3 runs to 12 residues. Trimming pared 5 bases from V and 10 bases from J, leaving 13 bases between. CDR3 bases: TGTGCCAGCAGTTCAGACAGGACGGCGCAGTATTTT. As protein: CASSSDRTAQYF.

The rearrangement links TRBV5-3 to TRBJ2-2; 7 bases line up with TRBD1. TRBV5-3 is reported as an ORF; its role is uncertain. The CDR3 has 13 amino acids. V lost 3 bases and J lost 6; bases outside the gene matches: 2. The CDR3 here is CARSCDRAGELFF. The CDR3 nucleotides are TGTGCCAGAAGCTGCGACAGGGCCGGGGAGCTGTTTTTT.

The chain links TRBV4-1 to TRBJ1-3, with a weak D call TRBD1 (6 bases). The germline CDR1 and CDR2 sequences are MGHRA and YSYEKL. Trimming removed 1 base from V and 2 bases from J, with 12 bases in between. The CDR3 totals 16 residues. The CDR3 region has the DNA TGCGCCAGCAGCCAAGCAACAGGGAGAGCTGGAAACACCATATATTTT. Encoded protein: CASSQATGRAGNTIYF.

This chain links TRBV2 with TRBJ2-1; D gene ambiguous. This CDR3 region has 11 residues. Germline CDR1 SNHLY, CDR2 FYNNEI. V was shortened by 3 bases and J by 9 bases, with 6 bases between the two germline ends. CDR3 region: CASSELVEQFF. The CDR3 DNA sequence: TGTGCCAGCAGTGAGTTGGTTGAGCAGTTCTTC.